This entry lists 12 T cell receptor beta chains sequenced from one sample in a study of blood T cell repertoires in COVID-19. Data came from immunoSEQ multiplex PCR; TCRdb stores just in-frame clones and leaves some out. The sample yields 250,000 to 300,000 clones, around 89% seen once. Material: peripheral blood. These receptors all come from a woman in her sixties with COVID-19, enrolled during active disease.

The chain joins TRBV7-9 to TRBJ1-1; 8 nucleotides line up with TRBD1. V lost 5 bases and J lost 0; bases outside the gene matches: 5. Germline values: CDR1 SEHNR, CDR2 FQNEAQ (reference sequence). The length of the CDR3 is 15 residues. The CDR3 region is CASSRTGSMNTEAFF. In DNA form, the CDR3 reads TGTGCCAGCAGCCGGACAGGGTCTATGAACACTGAAGCTTTCTTT.

The rearrangement links TRBV7-2 to TRBJ1-6; 9 bases align to TRBD1. The CDR3 runs to 15 residues. V was pared by 4 bases and J by 8 bases, with 6 bases of the junction left unmatched. Germline V gene data show CDR1 as SGHTA and CDR2 as FQGNSA. The CDR3 sequence: CASSSQGARYSPLHF. In DNA, the CDR3 is TGTGCCAGCAGCTCACAGGGGGCTCGGTATTCACCCCTCCACTTT.

The chain combines TRBV6-2 or TRBV6-3 with TRBJ1-2; D is perhaps TRBD1 (6 bases). The CDR3 loop spans 15 amino acids. Trimming removed 2 bases at V and 3 bases at J, with 13 bases between. Germline V gives CDR1 MNHEY, CDR2 SVGEGT. DNA of the CDR3: TGTGCCAGCAGTTACGGTGGGGGCGCCCACTATGGCTACACCTTC. This gives the protein CASSYGGGAHYGYTF.

This chain links TRBV29-1 with TRBJ2-3; 9 nucleotides agree with TRBD1. V shed 2 bases, J shed 0 bases, and the junction held 6 bases outside the gene matches. The CDR3 loop spans 16 amino acids. The germline gives CDR1 SQVTM, CDR2 ANQGSEA. The CDR3 spells CSVERGTGPSTDTQYF. The CDR3 nucleotides read TGCAGCGTTGAACGAGGGACAGGGCCCAGCACAGATACGCAGTATTTT.

The chain combines TRBV5-1 with TRBJ1-1, with TRBD1 as a possible D gene (5 bases). This CDR3 comprises 14 residues. Germline CDR1 and CDR2: SGHRS and YFSETQ. Trimming removed 4 bases at V and 12 bases at J, with 22 bases between. The CDR3 here is CASSPGGLSGGPFF. CDR3 coding DNA: TGCGCCAGCAGCCCCGGGGGTCTTTCTGGAGGCCCTTTCTTT.

The CDR3 region has the DNA TGCGCCAGCAGCCCAACCTTGAGGCAAGAGACCCAGTACTTC. Translating gives CASSPTLRQETQYF. The genes are TRBV5-1 and TRBJ2-5; D gene unclear. The CDR3 contains 14 residues. Germline V lookup: CDR1 SGHRS, CDR2 YFSETQ. V dropped 4 bases and J dropped 2 bases, with 12 bases sitting between them. Filled out from reference TRBV5-1 and TRBJ2-5, the complete variable domain reads KAGVTQTPRYLIKTRGQQVTLSCSPISGHRSVSWYQQTPGQGLQFLFEYFSETQRNKGNFPGRFSGRQFSNSRSEMNVSTLELGDSALYLCASSPTLRQETQYFGPGTRLLVL.

The V and J genes are TRBV3-1 (or the pseudogene TRBV3-2) and TRBJ2-7; TRBD1 matches 8 bases. CDR3 length: 13 amino acids. CDR1 and CDR2 (germline): LGHDT, YNNKEL (reference sequence). The trim removed 1 base at V and 9 bases at J, leaving 5 bases unmatched. DNA of the CDR3: TGTGCCAGCAGCCAAGGACAGGGGATGGGGCAGTACTTC. This gives the protein CASSQGQGMGQYF.

This chain links TRBV24-1 with TRBJ2-2, with 16 positions matching TRBD2. After removal of 0 bases from V and 2 bases from J, the junction contained 5 bases not matched to a gene. The CDR3 loop spans 20 amino acids. Germline loops: CDR1 KGHDR, CDR2 SFDVKD. In DNA form, the CDR3 reads TGTGCCACCAGTGATTTGCCCGGGACTAGCGGGGGGGGAAACACCGGGGAGCTGTTTTTT. Amino acid sequence: CATSDLPGTSGGGNTGELFF.

This clone has a single count. V gene TRBV19 combines with J gene TRBJ2-1; tentatively, D is TRBD1 (6 bases). Germline V lookup: CDR1 LNHDA, CDR2 SQIVND (reference sequence). This CDR3 region has 15 residues. V lost 5 bases, J lost 7 bases, and 18 bases lay in between. The CDR3 DNA reads TGTGCCAGTAGTCTCGCAGGGGCCCCTCGGAATGAGCAGTTCTTC. It yields the protein CASSLAGAPRNEQFF.

The chain uses TRBV18 and TRBJ2-7; D is possibly TRBD2 (5 bases). There are 12 residues in the CDR3. V lost 4 bases to trimming and J lost 6 bases, with 10 bases between them. Germline V gene sequence: CDR1 KGHSH, CDR2 LQKENI. CDR3 residues: CASSRLAGEQYF. The CDR3 DNA is TGTGCCAGCTCACGACTGGCGGGCGAGCAGTACTTC.

This chain connects TRBV19 to TRBJ2-2, with TRBD1 identical over 8 bases. J was trimmed by 5 bases and V by 4 bases; bases with no gene match: 3. This CDR3 contains 14 residues. Looked up from germline, CDR1 is LNHDA and CDR2 is SQIVND (reference sequence). In nucleotides, the CDR3 is TGTGCCAGTAGTAGCGACAGGGGAACCGGGGAGCTGTTTTTT. Translating gives CASSSDRGTGELFF.

V usage is TRBV20-1 and J usage is TRBJ1-2; D remains unclear. Trimming removed 3 bases from V and 8 bases from J, with 10 bases in between. CDR3 size: 11 residues. The germline V gene encodes CDR1 DFQATT and CDR2 SNEGSKA (reference sequence). This CDR3 is CSARVPEGYTF. CDR3 DNA sequence: TGCAGTGCTAGGGTCCCGGAGGGCTACACCTTC.